These T cell receptor beta chains were read from a single sample in a study of T cell clonotyping in hematopoietic cell transplantation. Data came from immunoSEQ multiplex PCR; TCRdb stores just in-frame clones and leaves some out. Among 10,000 or so clones, approximately 96% were seen once, and the ten largest hold roughly 2.3%. The sequencing used peripheral blood mononuclear cells, collected 100 days after allogeneic stem cell transplant. The receptors shown here come from a male patient between 55 and 70 years old who had an allogeneic stem cell transplant from a related donor, so the T cells may come from the graft donor. Some clones in this sample may be carry-over from other donors' samples. The CDR3 runs from the conserved cysteine through the conserved F or W. A D gene is named only where the DNA matches it firmly. Some rows have no size entry. The others give once, few or many, or a class for an expanded clone.

>.|.|TRBV30|TRBJ1-3
CAWSGSSGNTIYF
TGTGCCTGGAGCGGGTCCTCTGGAAACACCATATATTTT
>.|.|TRBV7-2|TRBJ1-1
CASSLSDTEAFF
TGTGCCAGCAGCTTATCAGACACTGAAGCTTTCTTT
>.|.|TRBV4-2|TRBJ1-2
CASSQDLYGYTF
TGTGCCAGCAGCCAAGATTTGTATGGCTACACCTTC
>.|.|TRBV4-3|TRBJ2-2
CASSTVGPTGELFF
TGCGCCAGCAGCACCGTAGGGCCCACCGGGGAGCTGTTTTTT
>.|TRBD1|TRBV9|TRBJ2-7
CASSPGDRGLYEQYF
TGTGCCAGCAGCCCCGGGGACAGGGGGTTATACGAGCAGTACTTC
>.|.|TRBV6-5|TRBJ1-1
CASSYGLRNTEAFF
TGTGCCAGCAGTTACGGCCTAAGGAACACTGAAGCTTTCTTT
>.|.|TRBV15|TRBJ2-1
CATSREAAGSRMNEQFF
TGTGCCACCAGCAGAGAGGCAGCGGGTTCGCGGATGAATGAGCAGTTCTTC
>.|.|TRBV30|TRBJ1-4
CAWSNGMAQGQKLFF
TGTGCCTGGAGCAATGGGATGGCTCAGGGTCAAAAACTGTTTTTT
>.|.|TRBV7-6|TRBJ2-3
CASSRTGTSHLDTQYF
TGTGCCAGCAGCCGTACCGGGACCTCCCATTTAGATACGCAGTATTTT
>.|.|TRBV11-3|TRBJ1-6
CASSSGRGRHSPLHF
TGTGCCAGCAGCTCGGGCAGGGGCAGGCATTCACCCCTCCACTTT
>.|.|TRBV19|TRBJ1-1
CASSGGRGTEAFF
TGTGCCAGTAGTGGGGGGCGCGGAACTGAAGCTTTCTTT
>.|.|TRBV6-5|TRBJ1-2
CASSRTARDASGYTF
TGTGCCAGCAGTCGAACCGCCCGGGACGCAAGTGGCTACACCTTC
>.|.|TRBV2|TRBJ2-5
CASSARDFTGPQYF
TGTGCCAGCAGCGCCCGGGACTTCACTGGGCCCCAGTACTTC
>.|.|TRBV2|TRBJ1-1
CASSEAGATRGTMVSEAFF
TGTGCCAGCAGTGAAGCGGGGGCAACCCGGGGGACAATGGTCTCTGAAGCTTTCTTT
>.|.|TRBV9|TRBJ2-7
CASSVAGRVHEQYF
TGTGCCAGCAGCGTAGCGGGCAGGGTCCACGAGCAGTACTTC
>.|TRBD2|TRBV7-9|TRBJ2-3
CASSSRRGGGMDTQYF
TGTGCCAGCAGCTCTCGGCGAGGCGGGGGGATGGATACGCAGTATTTT
>.|.|TRBV5-1|TRBJ2-7
CASSLAATGSSYEQYF
TGCGCCAGCAGCTTGGCTGCTACAGGGAGCTCCTACGAGCAGTACTTC
>.|.|TRBV9|TRBJ2-3
CASNHLGVSTDTQYF
TGTGCCAGCAACCACCTCGGAGTCTCCACAGATACGCAGTATTTT
>.|TRBD1|TRBV7-2|TRBJ1-6
CASSLRAGTGNSPLHF
TGTGCCAGCAGCTTACGCGCCGGGACAGGGAATTCACCCCTCCACTTT
>.|TRBD1|TRBV28|TRBJ1-2
CASSWKGALGYTF
TGTGCCAGCAGTTGGAAGGGGGCGCTGGGCTACACCTTC
>.|TRBD1|TRBV19|TRBJ1-4
CASRGQRTNEKLFF
TGTGCCAGTAGGGGACAGAGAACTAATGAAAAACTGTTTTTT
>.|TRBD1|TRBV9|TRBJ2-7
CASSATLDRGHEQYF
TGTGCCAGCAGCGCGACCCTGGACAGGGGCCACGAGCAGTACTTC
>.|TRBD2|TRBV7-8|TRBJ2-3
CASSLAGGPSDTQYF
TGTGCCAGCAGCCTAGCGGGGGGGCCATCAGATACGCAGTATTTT
>.|.|TRBV12-5|TRBJ2-5
CASGSLSSNQETQYF
TGTGCTAGTGGCTCTCTATCCAGCAACCAAGAGACCCAGTACTTC
>.|.|TRBV4-3|TRBJ1-3
CASSQGQGFAPGNTIYF
TGCGCCAGCAGCCAAGGCCAAGGGTTTGCCCCTGGAAACACCATATATTTT
>.|TRBD2|TRBV30|TRBJ2-3
CAWSVLAGGPDTQYF
TGTGCCTGGAGTGTACTAGCGGGGGGACCAGATACGCAGTATTTT
>few|.|TRBV29-1|TRBJ1-1
CSAARGGDTEAFF
TGCAGCGCAGCACGAGGCGGAGACACTGAAGCTTTCTTT
>.|TRBD1|TRBV7-2|TRBJ2-2
CASSPNRGSTGELFF
TGTGCCAGCAGCCCGAACAGGGGAAGCACCGGGGAGCTGTTTTTT
>.|.|TRBV28|TRBJ1-2
CASSLSPGLGYTF
TGTGCCAGCAGTTTATCCCCCGGGCTTGGCTACACCTTC
>once|.|TRBV9|TRBJ1-1
CASSVGYYTEAFF
TGTGCCAGCAGCGTAGGATACTACACTGAAGCTTTCTTT
>.|.|TRBV19|TRBJ1-2
CASSISTFGAAF
TGTGCCAGTAGTATTTCGACGTTCGGGGCGGCCTTC
>.|.|TRBV6-1|TRBJ2-3
CASSDGDTRDTQYF
TGTGCCAGCAGTGATGGGGACACTCGAGATACGCAGTATTTT
>.|.|TRBV15|TRBJ2-1
CATSPPGLPQFF
TGTGCCACCAGCCCTCCCGGCCTCCCGCAGTTCTTC
>.|.|TRBV30|TRBJ2-7
CAWNRGADYEQYF
TGTGCCTGGAATAGGGGGGCGGATTACGAGCAGTACTTC
>.|TRBD2|TRBV7-6|TRBJ2-5
CASSFLGISGGQETQYF
TGTGCCAGCAGCTTTTTGGGTATATCGGGGGGCCAAGAGACCCAGTACTTC
>.|.|TRBV29-1|TRBJ1-4
CSVESQNEKLFF
TGCAGCGTTGAATCTCAGAATGAAAAACTGTTTTTT
>.|TRBD2|TRBV18|TRBJ2-7
CASSPSGGVNEQYF
TGTGCCAGCTCACCTAGCGGGGGGGTAAACGAGCAGTACTTC
>.|.|TRBV9|TRBJ2-3
CASSRRTFENTDTQYF
TGTGCCAGCAGCAGACGGACATTCGAAAACACAGATACGCAGTATTTT
>.|.|TRBV7-3|TRBJ2-1
CASSFDRGTYNEQFF
TGTGCCAGCAGCTTCGATCGGGGAACCTACAATGAGCAGTTCTTC
>.|TRBD1|TRBV7-6|TRBJ1-5
CASSLGPNRGGDQPQHF
TGTGCCAGCAGCTTAGGCCCCAACAGGGGTGGGGATCAGCCCCAGCATTTT
>.|.|TRBV11-2|TRBJ1-1
CASSFTSQNTEAFF
TGTGCCAGCAGCTTTACCAGCCAGAACACTGAAGCTTTCTTT
>.|.|TRBV19|TRBJ1-1
CASSMLRISEAAFF
TGTGCCAGTAGTATGCTGCGAATAAGTGAGGCTGCTTTCTTT
>.|.|TRBV20-1|TRBJ1-2
CSARTRGGYTF
TGCAGTGCTAGAACCAGGGGCGGCTACACCTTC
>.|TRBD1|TRBV5-6|TRBJ1-2
CASDQTGGYGYTF
TGTGCCAGCGACCAGACAGGGGGCTATGGCTACACCTTC
>.|TRBD2|TRBV4-3|TRBJ2-5
CASSQGGGLAGRETQYF
TGCGCCAGCAGCCAAGGAGGAGGACTAGCGGGGCGGGAGACCCAGTACTTC
>.|TRBD1|TRBV4-2|TRBJ2-2
CASSPNRGTGELFF
TGTGCCAGCAGCCCTAACAGGGGAACCGGGGAGCTGTTTTTT
>.|.|TRBV15|TRBJ1-5
CATSRVGQGFQPQHF
TGTGCCACCAGCAGAGTCGGCCAGGGATTTCAGCCCCAGCATTTT
>.|.|TRBV28|TRBJ2-7
CASIPAGNSYEQYF
TGTGCCAGCATCCCGGCGGGAAACTCCTACGAGCAGTACTTC
>.|.|TRBV14|TRBJ1-2
CASSQTSYGYTF
TGTGCCAGCAGCCAGACTTCGTATGGCTACACCTTC
>.|.|TRBV5-1|TRBJ2-1
CASSLHNEQFF
TGCGCCAGCAGCTTGCACAATGAGCAGTTCTTC
>.|TRBD2|TRBV5-1|TRBJ2-2
CASSLVWTSAGELFF
TGCGCCAGCAGCTTGGTCTGGACTAGCGCCGGGGAGCTGTTTTTT
>.|.|TRBV29-1|TRBJ1-3
CSVSSGGAGNTIYF
TGCAGCGTCTCCTCGGGAGGGGCGGGAAACACCATATATTTT
>.|TRBD2|TRBV25-1|TRBJ2-7
CASSRKWTGGPNYEQYF
TGTGCCAGCAGTCGGAAATGGACGGGGGGGCCAAACTACGAGCAGTACTTC
>.|TRBD1|TRBV7-7|TRBJ2-2
CASSLTGTNTGELFF
TGTGCTAGCAGCTTGACAGGGACGAACACCGGGGAGCTGTTTTTT
>.|.|TRBV7-8|TRBJ1-4
CASSNLGTNEKLFF
TGTGCCAGCAGCAACCTTGGGACTAATGAAAAACTGTTTTTT